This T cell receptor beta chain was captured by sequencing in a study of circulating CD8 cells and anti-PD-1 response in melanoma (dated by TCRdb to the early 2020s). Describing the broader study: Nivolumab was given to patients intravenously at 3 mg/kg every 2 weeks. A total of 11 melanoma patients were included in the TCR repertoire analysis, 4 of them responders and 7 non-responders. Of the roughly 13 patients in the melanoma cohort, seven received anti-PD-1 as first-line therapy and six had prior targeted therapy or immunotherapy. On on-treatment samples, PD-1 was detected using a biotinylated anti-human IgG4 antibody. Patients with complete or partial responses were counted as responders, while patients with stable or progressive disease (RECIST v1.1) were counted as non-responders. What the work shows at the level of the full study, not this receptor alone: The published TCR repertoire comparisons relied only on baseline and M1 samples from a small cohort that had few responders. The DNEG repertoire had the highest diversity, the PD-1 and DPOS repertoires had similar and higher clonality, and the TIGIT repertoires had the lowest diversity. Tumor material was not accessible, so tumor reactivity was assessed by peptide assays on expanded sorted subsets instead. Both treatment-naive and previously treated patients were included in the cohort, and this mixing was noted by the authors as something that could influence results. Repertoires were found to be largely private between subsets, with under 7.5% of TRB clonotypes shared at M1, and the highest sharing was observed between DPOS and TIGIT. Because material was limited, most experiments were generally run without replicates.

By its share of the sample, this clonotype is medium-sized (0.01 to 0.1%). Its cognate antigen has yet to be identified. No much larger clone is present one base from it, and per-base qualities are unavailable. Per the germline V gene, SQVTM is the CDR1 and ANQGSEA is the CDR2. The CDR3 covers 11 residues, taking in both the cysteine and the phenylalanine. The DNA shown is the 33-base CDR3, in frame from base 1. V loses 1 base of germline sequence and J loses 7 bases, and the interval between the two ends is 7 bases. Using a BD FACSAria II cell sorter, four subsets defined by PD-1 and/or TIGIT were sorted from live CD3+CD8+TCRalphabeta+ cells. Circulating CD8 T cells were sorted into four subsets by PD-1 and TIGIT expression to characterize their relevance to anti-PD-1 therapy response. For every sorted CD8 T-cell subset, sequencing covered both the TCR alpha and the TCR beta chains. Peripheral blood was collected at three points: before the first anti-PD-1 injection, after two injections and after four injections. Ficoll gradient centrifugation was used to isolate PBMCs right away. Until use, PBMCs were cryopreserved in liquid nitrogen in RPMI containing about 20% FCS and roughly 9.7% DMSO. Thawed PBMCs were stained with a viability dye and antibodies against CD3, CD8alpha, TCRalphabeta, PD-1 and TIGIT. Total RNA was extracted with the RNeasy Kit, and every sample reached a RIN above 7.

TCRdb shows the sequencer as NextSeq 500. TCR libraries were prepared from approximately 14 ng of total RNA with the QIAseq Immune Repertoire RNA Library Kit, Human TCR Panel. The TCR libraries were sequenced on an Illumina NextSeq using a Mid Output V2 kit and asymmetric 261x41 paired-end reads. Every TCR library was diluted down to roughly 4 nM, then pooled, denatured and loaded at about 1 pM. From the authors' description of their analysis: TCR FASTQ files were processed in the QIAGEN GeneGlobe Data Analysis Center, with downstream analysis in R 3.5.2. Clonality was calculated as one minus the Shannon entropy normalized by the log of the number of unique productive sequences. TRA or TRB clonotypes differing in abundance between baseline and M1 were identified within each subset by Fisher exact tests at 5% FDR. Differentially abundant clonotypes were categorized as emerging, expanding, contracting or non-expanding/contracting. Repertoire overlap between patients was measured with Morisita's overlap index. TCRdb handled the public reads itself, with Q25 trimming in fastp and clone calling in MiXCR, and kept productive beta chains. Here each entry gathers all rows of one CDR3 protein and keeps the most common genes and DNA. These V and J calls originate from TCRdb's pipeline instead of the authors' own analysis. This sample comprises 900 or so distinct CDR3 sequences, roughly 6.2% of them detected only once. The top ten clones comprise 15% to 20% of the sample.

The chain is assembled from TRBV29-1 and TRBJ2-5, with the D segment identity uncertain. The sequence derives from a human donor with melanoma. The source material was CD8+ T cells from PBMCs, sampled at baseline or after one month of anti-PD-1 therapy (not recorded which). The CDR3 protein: CSVEGRGTQYF. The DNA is TGCAGCGTTGAAGGGCGCGGGACCCAGTACTTC.